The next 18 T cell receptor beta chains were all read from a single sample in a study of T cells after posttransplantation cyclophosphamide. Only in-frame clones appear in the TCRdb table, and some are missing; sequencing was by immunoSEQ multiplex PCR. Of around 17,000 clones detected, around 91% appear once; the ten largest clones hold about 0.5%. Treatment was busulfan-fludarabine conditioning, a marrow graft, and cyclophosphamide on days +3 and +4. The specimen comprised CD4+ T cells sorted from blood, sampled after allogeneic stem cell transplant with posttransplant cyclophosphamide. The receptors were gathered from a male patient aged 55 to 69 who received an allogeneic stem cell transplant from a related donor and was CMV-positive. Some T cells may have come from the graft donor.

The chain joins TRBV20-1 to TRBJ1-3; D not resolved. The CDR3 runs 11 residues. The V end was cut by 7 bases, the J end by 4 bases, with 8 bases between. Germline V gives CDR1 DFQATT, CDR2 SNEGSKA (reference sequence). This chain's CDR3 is CSVAGGNTIYF. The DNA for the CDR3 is TGCAGTGTTGCAGGCGGAAACACCATATATTTT.

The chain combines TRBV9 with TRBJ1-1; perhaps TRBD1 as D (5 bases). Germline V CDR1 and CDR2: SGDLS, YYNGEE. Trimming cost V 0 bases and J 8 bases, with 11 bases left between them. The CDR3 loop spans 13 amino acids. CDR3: CASSVGGGPEAFF. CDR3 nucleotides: TGTGCCAGCAGCGTAGGGGGGGGACCCGAAGCTTTCTTT.

The CDR3 DNA follows: TGTGCCAGCATAGACACGCTTTCTGGGGCCAACGTCCTGACTTTC. Its translation is CASIDTLSGANVLTF. The chain employs TRBV28 and TRBJ2-6; D gene unclear. CDR3 size: 15 residues. Germline assignment: CDR1 MDHEN and CDR2 SYDVKM. Trimming stripped 7 bases from V and 1 base from J, with 11 bases between. The whole variable domain, remainder taken from reference TRBV28 and TRBJ2-6, is DVKVTQSSRYLVKRTGEKVFLECVQDMDHENMFWYRQDPGLGLRLIYFSYDVKMKEKGDIPEGYSVSREKKERFSLILESASTNQTSMYLCASIDTLSGANVLTFGAGSRLTVL.

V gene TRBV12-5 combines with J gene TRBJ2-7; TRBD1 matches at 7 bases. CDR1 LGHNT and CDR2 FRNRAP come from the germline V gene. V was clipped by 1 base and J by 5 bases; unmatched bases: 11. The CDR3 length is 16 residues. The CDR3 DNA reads TGTGCTAGTGGTTTGGGGACAGGATTATACTTCGACGAGCAGTACTTC. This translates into CASGLGTGLYFDEQYF.

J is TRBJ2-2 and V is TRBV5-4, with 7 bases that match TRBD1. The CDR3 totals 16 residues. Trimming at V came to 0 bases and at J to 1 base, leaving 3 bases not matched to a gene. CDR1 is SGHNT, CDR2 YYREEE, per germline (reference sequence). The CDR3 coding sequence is TGTGCCAGCAGCTTGGCAGGGGGAAAGAACACCGGGGAGCTGTTTTTT. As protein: CASSLAGGKNTGELFF.

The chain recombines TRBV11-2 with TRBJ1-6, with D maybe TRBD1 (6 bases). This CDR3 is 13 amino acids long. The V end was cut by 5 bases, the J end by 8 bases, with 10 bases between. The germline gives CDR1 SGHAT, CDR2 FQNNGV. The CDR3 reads CASSPNRDSPLHF. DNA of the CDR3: TGTGCCAGCAGCCCAAACAGGGATTCACCCCTCCACTTT.

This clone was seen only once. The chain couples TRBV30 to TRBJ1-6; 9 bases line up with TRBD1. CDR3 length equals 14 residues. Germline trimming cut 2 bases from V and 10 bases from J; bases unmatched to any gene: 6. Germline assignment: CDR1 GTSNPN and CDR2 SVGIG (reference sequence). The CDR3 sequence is CAWSRTGVWSPLHF. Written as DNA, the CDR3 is TGTGCCTGGAGTAGGACAGGGGTATGGTCACCCCTCCACTTT.

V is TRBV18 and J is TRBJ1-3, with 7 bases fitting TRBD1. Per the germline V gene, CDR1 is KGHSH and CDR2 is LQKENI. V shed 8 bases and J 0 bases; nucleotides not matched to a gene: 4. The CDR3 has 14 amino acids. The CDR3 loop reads CASRQGDSGNTIYF. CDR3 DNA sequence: TGTGCCAGCCGCCAGGGGGACTCTGGAAACACCATATATTTT.

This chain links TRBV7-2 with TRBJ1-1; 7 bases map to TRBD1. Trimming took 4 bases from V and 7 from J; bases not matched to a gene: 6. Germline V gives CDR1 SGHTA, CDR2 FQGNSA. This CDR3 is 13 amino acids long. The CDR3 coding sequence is TGTGCCAGCAGCTGGGGACAGACTTTTGAAGCTTTCTTT. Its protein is CASSWGQTFEAFF.

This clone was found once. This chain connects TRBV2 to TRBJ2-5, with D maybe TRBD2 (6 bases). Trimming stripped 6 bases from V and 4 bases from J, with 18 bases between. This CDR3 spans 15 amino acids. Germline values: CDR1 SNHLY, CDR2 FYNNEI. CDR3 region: CASSVRRGRVETQYF. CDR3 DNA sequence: TGTGCCAGCAGCGTCCGGCGGGGACGCGTAGAGACCCAGTACTTC.

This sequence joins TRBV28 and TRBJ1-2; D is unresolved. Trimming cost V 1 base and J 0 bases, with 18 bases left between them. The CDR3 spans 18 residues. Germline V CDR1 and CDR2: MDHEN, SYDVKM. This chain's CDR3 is CASSLYWASTYSNYGYTF. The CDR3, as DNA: TGTGCCAGCAGTTTATATTGGGCCTCGACCTACTCTAACTATGGCTACACCTTC.

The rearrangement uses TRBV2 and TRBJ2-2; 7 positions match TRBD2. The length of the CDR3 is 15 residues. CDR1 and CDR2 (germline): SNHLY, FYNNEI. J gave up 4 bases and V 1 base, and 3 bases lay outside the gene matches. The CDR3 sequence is CASSEGGGGTGELFF. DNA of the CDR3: TGTGCCAGCAGTGAAGGTGGGGGGGGCACCGGGGAGCTGTTTTTT.

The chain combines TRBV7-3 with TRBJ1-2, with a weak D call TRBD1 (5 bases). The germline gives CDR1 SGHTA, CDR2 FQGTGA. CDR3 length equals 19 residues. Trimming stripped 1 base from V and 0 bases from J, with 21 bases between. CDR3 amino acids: CASSLRCRDPTGANYGYTF. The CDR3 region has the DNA TGTGCCAGCAGCTTAAGATGCCGGGACCCAACGGGGGCTAACTATGGCTACACCTTC.

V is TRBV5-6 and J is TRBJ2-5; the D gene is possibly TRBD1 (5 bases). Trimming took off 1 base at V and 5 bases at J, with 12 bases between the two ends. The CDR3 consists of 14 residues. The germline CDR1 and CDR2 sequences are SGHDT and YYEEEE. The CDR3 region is CASSLIAGKETQYF. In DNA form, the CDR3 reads TGTGCCAGCAGCTTGATCGCAGGGAAGGAGACCCAGTACTTC.

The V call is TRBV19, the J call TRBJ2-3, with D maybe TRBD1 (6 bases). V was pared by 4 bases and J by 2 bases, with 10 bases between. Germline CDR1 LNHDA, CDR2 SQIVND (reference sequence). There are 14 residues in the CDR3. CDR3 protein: CASSTRTDTDTQYF. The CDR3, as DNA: TGTGCCAGTAGTACGCGGACAGACACAGATACGCAGTATTTT. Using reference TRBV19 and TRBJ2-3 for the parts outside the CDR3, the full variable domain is DGGITQSPKYLFRKEGQNVTLSCEQNLNHDAMYWYRQDPGQGLRLIYYSQIVNDFQKGDIAEGYSVSREKKESFPLTVTSAQKNPTAFYLCASSTRTDTDTQYFGPGTRLTVL.

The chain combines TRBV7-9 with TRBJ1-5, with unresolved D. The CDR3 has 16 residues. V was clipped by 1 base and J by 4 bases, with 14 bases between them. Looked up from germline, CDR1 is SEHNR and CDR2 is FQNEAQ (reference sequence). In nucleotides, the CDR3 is TGTGCCAGCAGCTTAGGGGCAGGCCTACCAAATCAGCCCCAGCATTTT. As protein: CASSLGAGLPNQPQHF. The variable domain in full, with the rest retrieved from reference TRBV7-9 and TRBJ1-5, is DTGVSQNPRHKITKRGQNVTFRCDPISEHNRLYWYRQTLGQGPEFLTYFQNEAQLEKSRLLSDRFSAERPKGSFSTLEIQRTEQGDSAMYLCASSLGAGLPNQPQHFGDGTRLSIL.

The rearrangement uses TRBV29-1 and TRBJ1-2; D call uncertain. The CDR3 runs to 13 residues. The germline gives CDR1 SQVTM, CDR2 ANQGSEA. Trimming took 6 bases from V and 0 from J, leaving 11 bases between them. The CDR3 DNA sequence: TGCAGCGTGCAGACACGATCTAACTATGGCTACACCTTC. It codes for CSVQTRSNYGYTF.

This CDR3 reads CASSLGGRGDRGRGAFF. Here the CDR3 DNA reads TGTGCCAGCAGCTTAGGGGGGCGCGGCGACAGGGGCCGTGGAGCTTTCTTT. This chain connects TRBV7-9 to TRBJ1-1; 8 bases line up with TRBD1. Germline lookup yields CDR1 SEHNR and CDR2 FQNEAQ (reference sequence). Losses at the gene ends were 1 base for V and 10 bases for J; bases not matched to a gene: 17. The CDR3 spans 17 residues.